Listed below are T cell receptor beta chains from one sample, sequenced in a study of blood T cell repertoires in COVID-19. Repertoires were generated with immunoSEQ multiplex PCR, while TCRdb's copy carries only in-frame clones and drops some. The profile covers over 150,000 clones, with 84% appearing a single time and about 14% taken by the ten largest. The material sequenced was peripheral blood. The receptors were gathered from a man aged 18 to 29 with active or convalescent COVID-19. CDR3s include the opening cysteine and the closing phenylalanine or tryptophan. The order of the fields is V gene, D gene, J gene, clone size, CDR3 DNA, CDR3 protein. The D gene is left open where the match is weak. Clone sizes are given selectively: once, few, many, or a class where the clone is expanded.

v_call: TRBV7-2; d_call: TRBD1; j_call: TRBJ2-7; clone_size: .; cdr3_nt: TGTGCCAGCAGCAATGGACAGGGTTTGATCTACGAGCAGTACTTC; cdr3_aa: CASSNGQGLIYEQYF
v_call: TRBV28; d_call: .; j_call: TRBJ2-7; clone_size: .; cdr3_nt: TGTGCCAGCAGTTTATACAGCCTCGAGCAGTACTTC; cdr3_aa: CASSLYSLEQYF
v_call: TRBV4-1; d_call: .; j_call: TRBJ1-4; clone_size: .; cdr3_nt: TGCGCCAGCAGCCAAGTGGGCACACCTAATGAAAAACTGTTTTTT; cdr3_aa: CASSQVGTPNEKLFF
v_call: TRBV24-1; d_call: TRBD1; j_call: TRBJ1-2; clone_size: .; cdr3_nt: TGTGCCACCAGTGACTCGGACAGGGAGGCCTATGGCTACACCTTC; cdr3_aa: CATSDSDREAYGYTF
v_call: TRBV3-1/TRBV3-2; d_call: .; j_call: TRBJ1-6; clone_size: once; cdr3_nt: TGTGCCAGGGACTCCACCCTCCACTTT; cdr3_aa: CARDSTLHF
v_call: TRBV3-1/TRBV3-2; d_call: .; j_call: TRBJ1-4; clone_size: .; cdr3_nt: TGTGCCAGCAGCCAAGATCAAGCAGGGGATGAAAAACTGTTTTTT; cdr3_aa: CASSQDQAGDEKLFF
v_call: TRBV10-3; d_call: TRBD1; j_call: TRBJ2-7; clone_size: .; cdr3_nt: TGTGCCATCAAGGATCGGGACAGTATCTACGAGCAGTACTTC; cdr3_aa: CAIKDRDSIYEQYF
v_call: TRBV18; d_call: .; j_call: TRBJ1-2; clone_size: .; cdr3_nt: TGTGCCAGCTCACGTACGGAGAACTATGGCTACACCTTC; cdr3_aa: CASSRTENYGYTF
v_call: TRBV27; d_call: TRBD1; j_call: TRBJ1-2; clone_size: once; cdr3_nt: TGTGCCAGCAGTTCCGGCGGACAGGCGGATGGCTACACCTTC; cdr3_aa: CASSSGGQADGYTF
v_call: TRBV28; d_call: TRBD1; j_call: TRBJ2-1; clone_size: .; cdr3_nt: TGTGCCAGCAGTTTGACAGGGGCGTACAATGAGCAGTTCTTC; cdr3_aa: CASSLTGAYNEQFF
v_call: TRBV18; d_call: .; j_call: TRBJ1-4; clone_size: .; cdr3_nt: TGTGCCAGCTCCCCGCTTGGACAGCCGCTGGAAAAACTGTTTTTT; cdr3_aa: CASSPLGQPLEKLFF
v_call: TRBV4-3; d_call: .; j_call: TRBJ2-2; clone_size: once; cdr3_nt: TGCGCCAGCAGCCAAGAGCCCCATAGCGACACCGGGGAGCTGTTTTTT; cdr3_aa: CASSQEPHSDTGELFF
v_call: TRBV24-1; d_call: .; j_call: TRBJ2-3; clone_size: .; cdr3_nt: TGTGCCACCAGTGATTTGCGAGGAGATACGCAGTATTTT; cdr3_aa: CATSDLRGDTQYF
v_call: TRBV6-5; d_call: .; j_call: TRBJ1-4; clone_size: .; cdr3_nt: TGTGCCAGCAGTTACGGGGGGGCGGAGGAAAAACTGTTTTTT; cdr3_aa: CASSYGGAEEKLFF
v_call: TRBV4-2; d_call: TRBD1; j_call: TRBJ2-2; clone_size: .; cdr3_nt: TGTGCCAGCAGCCAAACCGGCCCGGGACAGGGCTACACCGGGGAGCTGTTTTTT; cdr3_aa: CASSQTGPGQGYTGELFF
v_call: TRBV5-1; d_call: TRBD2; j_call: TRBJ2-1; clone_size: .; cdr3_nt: TGCGCCAGCAGCTCGGGACTAGCGGGACCCAATGAGCAGTTCTTC; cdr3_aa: CASSSGLAGPNEQFF
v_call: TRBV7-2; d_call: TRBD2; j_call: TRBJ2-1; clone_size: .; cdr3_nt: TGTGCCAGCAGCTTATCGTCTAGCGGATACAATGAGCAGTTCTTC; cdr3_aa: CASSLSSSGYNEQFF
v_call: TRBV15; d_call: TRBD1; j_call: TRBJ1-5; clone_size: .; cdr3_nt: TGTGCCACCAGCACAGACAGGGGGGATCAGCCCCAGCATTTT; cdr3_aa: CATSTDRGDQPQHF
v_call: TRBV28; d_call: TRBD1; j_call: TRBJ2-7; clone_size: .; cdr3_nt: TGTGCCAGCAGTTTCAGACAGGGGTCCTACGAGCAGTACTTC; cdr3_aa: CASSFRQGSYEQYF
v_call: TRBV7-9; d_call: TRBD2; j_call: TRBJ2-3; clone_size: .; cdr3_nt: TGTGCCAGCAGCACCCTAGCGGGGGGCACAGATACGCAGTATTTT; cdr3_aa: CASSTLAGGTDTQYF
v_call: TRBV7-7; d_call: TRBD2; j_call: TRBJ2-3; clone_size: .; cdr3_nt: TGTGCTAGCAGCCCCCTAGCGGGAGGTGCAGATACGCAGTATTTT; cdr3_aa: CASSPLAGGADTQYF
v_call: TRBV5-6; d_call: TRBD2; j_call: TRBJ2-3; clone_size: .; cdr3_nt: TGTGCCAGCAGAAAAGAAAGCGGGAGAAGCACAGATACGCAGTATTTT; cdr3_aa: CASRKESGRSTDTQYF
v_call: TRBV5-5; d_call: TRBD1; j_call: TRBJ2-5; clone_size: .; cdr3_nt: TGTGCCAGCAGCCCGGGGACAGTGGCGGAGACCCAGTACTTC; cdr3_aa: CASSPGTVAETQYF
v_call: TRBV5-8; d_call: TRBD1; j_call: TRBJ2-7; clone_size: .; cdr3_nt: TGTGCCAGCAGCTTGTCGAAGATTCAGGGGGCGGGATACGAGCAGTACTTC; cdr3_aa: CASSLSKIQGAGYEQYF
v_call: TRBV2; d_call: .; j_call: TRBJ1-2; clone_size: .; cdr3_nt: TGTGCCAGCAGCGGGGGGGAATTCTATGGCTACACCTTC; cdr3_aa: CASSGGEFYGYTF
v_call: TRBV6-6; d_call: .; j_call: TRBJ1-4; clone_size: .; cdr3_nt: TGTGCCAGCAGACCACAGGGCTTTGGGGAAAAACTGTTTTTT; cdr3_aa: CASRPQGFGEKLFF
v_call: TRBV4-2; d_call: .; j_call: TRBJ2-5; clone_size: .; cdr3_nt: TGTGCCAGCAGCCAAGAGAGTCTAGACCTAGAGACCCAGTACTTC; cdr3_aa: CASSQESLDLETQYF
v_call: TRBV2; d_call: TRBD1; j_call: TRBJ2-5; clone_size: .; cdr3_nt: TGTGCCAGCATGAGGGACAGGGGGCTACAAGAGACCCAGTACTTC; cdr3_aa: CASMRDRGLQETQYF
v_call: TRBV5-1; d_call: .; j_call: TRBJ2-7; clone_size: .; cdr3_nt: TGCGCCAGCAGCTTGGACATCTACGAGCAGTACTTC; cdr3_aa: CASSLDIYEQYF
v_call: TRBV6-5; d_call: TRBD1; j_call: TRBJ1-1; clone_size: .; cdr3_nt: TGTGCCAGCAGCGCGGCAGGGGGTGTTGAAGCTTTCTTT; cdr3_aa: CASSAAGGVEAFF
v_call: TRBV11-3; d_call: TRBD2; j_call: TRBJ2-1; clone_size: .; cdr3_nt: TGTGCCAGCAGCGCAGCAGCGGGGGGCCACAATGAGCAGTTCTTC; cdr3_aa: CASSAAAGGHNEQFF
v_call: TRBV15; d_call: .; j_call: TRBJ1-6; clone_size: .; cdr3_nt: TGTGCCACCAGCAGAGAATCGGCAGGTTATTCACCCCTCCACTTT; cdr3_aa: CATSRESAGYSPLHF
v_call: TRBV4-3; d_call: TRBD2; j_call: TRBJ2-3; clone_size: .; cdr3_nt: TGCGCCAGCAGCCAAGATTTCCCGACTAGCGGGATAACAGATACGCAGTATTTT; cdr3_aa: CASSQDFPTSGITDTQYF
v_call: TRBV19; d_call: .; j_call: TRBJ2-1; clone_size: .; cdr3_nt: TGTGCCAGTTCTCACGGAGGCGGCAATGAGCAGTTCTTC; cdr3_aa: CASSHGGGNEQFF
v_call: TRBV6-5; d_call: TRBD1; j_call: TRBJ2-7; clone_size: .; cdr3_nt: TGTGCCAGCAGTTACTCGACAGGGGGGGTCTACGAGCAGTACTTC; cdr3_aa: CASSYSTGGVYEQYF
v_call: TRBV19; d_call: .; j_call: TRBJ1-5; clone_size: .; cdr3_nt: TGTGCCAGTAGTATGCCGCAGGGAAATCAGCCCCAGCATTTT; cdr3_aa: CASSMPQGNQPQHF
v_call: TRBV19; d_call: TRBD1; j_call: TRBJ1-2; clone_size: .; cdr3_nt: TGTGCCAGTAGTCCTGGGACAGGCTATGGCTACACCTTC; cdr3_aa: CASSPGTGYGYTF
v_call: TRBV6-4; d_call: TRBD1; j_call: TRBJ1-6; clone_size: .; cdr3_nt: TGTGCCAGCAGTGACTCGGGGACAGATAATTCACCCCTCCACTTT; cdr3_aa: CASSDSGTDNSPLHF
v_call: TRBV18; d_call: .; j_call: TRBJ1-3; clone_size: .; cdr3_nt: TGTGCCAGCTCACCACTGGACAGACTTCGAAACACCATATATTTT; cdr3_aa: CASSPLDRLRNTIYF
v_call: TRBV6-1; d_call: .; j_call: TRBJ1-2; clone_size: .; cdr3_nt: TGTGCCAGCAGTGAAGCGGTCGATCGGGGCTACACCTTC; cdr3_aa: CASSEAVDRGYTF
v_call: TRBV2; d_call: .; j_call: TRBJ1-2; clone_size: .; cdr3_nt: TGTGCCAGCAGTAAGGACAGTTGGAGCTATGGCTACACCTTC; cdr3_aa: CASSKDSWSYGYTF
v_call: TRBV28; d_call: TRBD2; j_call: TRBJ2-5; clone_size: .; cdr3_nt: TGTGCCAGCACCTCGACTAGCGGGAGTTTGACCCAGTACTTC; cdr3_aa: CASTSTSGSLTQYF
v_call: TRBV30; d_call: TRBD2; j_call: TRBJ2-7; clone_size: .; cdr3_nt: TGTGCCTGGGCAGCGGGAGTAGCTCACGAGCAGTACTTC; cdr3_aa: CAWAAGVAHEQYF
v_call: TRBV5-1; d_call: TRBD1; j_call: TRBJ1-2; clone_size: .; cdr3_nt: TGCGCCAGCAGCCCTTTCGGACAGGCTAACTATGGCTACACCTTC; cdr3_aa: CASSPFGQANYGYTF
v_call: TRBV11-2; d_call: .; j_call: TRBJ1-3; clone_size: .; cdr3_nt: TGTGCCAGCACGACAGGCATTTTCTCTGGAAACACCATATATTTT; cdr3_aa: CASTTGIFSGNTIYF
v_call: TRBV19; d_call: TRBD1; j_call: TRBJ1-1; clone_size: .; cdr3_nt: TGTGCCAGTAGAGGGACAGGAACATCGAACACTGAAGCTTTCTTT; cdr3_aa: CASRGTGTSNTEAFF
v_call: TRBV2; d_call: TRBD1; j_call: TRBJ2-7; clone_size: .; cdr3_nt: TGTGCCAGCAGTTTCGACAGGGGCAGACTCGAGCAGTACTTC; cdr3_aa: CASSFDRGRLEQYF
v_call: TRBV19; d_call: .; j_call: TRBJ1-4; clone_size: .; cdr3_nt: TGTGCCAGTAGTCGTCCAGGGGCATCGGAAAAACTGTTTTTT; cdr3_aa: CASSRPGASEKLFF
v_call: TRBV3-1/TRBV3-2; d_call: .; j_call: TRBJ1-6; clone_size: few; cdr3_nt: TGTGCCAGCAGCCAAGGAGAAAGTTCACCCCTCCACTTT; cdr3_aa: CASSQGESSPLHF
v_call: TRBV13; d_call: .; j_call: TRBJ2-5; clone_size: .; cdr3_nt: TGTGCCAGCAGCTTAGCCACAGGGCCAGGGGAGACCCAGTACTTC; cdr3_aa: CASSLATGPGETQYF
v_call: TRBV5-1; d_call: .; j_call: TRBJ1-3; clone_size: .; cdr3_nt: TGCGCCAGCAGCCCGATGCGGGGGAGCTCTGGAAACACCATATATTTT; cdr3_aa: CASSPMRGSSGNTIYF
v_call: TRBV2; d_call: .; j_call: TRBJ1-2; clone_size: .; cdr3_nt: TGTGCCAGCAGTGCTGACAGGAACTATGGCTACACCTTC; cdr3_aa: CASSADRNYGYTF
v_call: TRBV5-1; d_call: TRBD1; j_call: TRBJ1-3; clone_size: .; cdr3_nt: TGCGCCAGCAGCTCGGGGACAGGGGCCCTAAACACCATATATTTT; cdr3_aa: CASSSGTGALNTIYF
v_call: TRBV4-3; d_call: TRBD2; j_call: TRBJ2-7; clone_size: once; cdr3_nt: TGCGCCAGCAGCCCTTCTAGCGGGAATCGCGAAGGGCAGTACTTC; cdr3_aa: CASSPSSGNREGQYF
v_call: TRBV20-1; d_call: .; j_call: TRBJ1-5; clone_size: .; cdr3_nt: TGCAGTGCTAGAGTCCCGGAGCCCCAGCATTTT; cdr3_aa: CSARVPEPQHF
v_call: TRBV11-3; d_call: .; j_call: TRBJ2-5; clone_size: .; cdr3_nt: TGTGCCAGCAGCTTAGCGGTGCAAGAGACCCAGTACTTC; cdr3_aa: CASSLAVQETQYF
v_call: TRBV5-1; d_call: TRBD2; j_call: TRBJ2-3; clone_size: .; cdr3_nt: TGCGCCAGCAGCGCGACCGGGACTAGCGGGGTCGCCGGGGGGAGTACGCAGTATTTT; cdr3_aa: CASSATGTSGVAGGSTQYF